The next 3 T cell receptor beta chains were all read from a single sample in a study of blood T cell repertoires in COVID-19. Libraries were prepared by immunoSEQ multiplex PCR; TCRdb keeps only in-frame clonotypes and omits some of them. The sample includes some 190,000 clones, over 65% of them seen just once. Sequenced input: peripheral blood. The receptors originated from a person between 65 and 80 years old with COVID-19, enrolled during active disease.

This clone was observed once. This chain joins TRBV19 and TRBJ1-3; no clear D gene. The CDR3 has 15 amino acids. The V gene lost 1 base and the J gene lost 0 bases, with 7 bases spanning the gap. Germline lookup yields CDR1 LNHDA and CDR2 SQIVND (reference sequence). CDR3 nucleotides: TGTGCCAGTAGTATAGGCGGCGGCTCTGGAAACACCATATATTTT. This gives the protein CASSIGGGSGNTIYF.

The V and J genes are TRBV18 and TRBJ1-1, with D unresolved. Germline lookup yields CDR1 KGHSH and CDR2 LQKENI. V was shortened by 2 bases and J by 3 bases, with 7 bases between the two germline ends. There are 13 residues in the CDR3. CDR3 region: CASSPVLYTEAFF. CDR3 sequence (DNA): TGTGCCAGCTCACCAGTATTGTACACTGAAGCTTTCTTT. Drawing the rest from reference TRBV18 and TRBJ1-1, the complete variable domain is NAGVMQNPRHLVRRRGQEARLRCSPMKGHSHVYWYRQLPEEGLKFMVYLQKENIIDESGMPKERFSAEFPKEGPSILRIQQVVRGDSAAYFCASSPVLYTEAFFGQGTRLTVV.

The genes are TRBV24-1 and TRBJ1-4, with a weak D call TRBD1 (6 bases). This CDR3 contains 14 residues. The ends were cut back, 11 bases at V and 0 bases at J, with 12 bases in the middle. Germline CDR1 and CDR2: KGHDR and SFDVKD. As DNA, the CDR3 is TGTGCCAGCGCACAGGGAGCAACTAATGAAAAACTGTTTTTT. As protein: CASAQGATNEKLFF.